The T cell receptor beta chain described here comes from a study of T cells in Graves' hyperthyroidism and ophthalmopathy. Notes on the study in general: Most clonotypes that expanded in the thyroid above 0.001 also showed up in blood. Ophthalmopathy and stable hyperthyroidism were separated by a 13 V-J model. With a median lead of approximately 6 months before onset, the model predicted ophthalmopathy.

Diagnostic assessment was based on clinical symptoms, serum thyroxine and TRAb, thyroid ultrasound and orbital computed tomography. Amplified TCR beta CDR3 regions derived from RNA transcripts. Carried out on the TCR CDR3, a first-round RT-PCR used the HTBI primer set. TCRdb analysed the multiplex PCR reads with MiXCR anew, one entry per CDR3 protein. The sample shows approximately 500,000 distinct CDR3 sequences, 40% to 55% of them seen only once. On this clonotype: The antigen remains unidentified.

V dropped 6 bases and J dropped 1 base, with 19 bases sitting between them. The CDR3 runs to 17 residues. CDR1 is MDHEN and CDR2 is SYDVKM in the germline V gene. The source material was peripheral blood or thyroid tissue (not recorded which). The sequence derives from a woman under 30 with Graves' hyperthyroidism. The chain couples TRBV28 to TRBJ1-5, with no clear D. The CDR3 loop is CASRRAALIRSNQPQHF. The DNA of the CDR3 is TGTGCCAGCAGACGGGCGGCCCTTATTCGGAGCAATCAGCCCCAGCATTTT.